The source of this TCR beta chain is a study of CD8 T cells in Susac syndrome. The RNA, roughly 0.45 to 1 ug, was put through reverse transcription using random hexamers. MiXCR was run by TCRdb on the immunoSEQ multiplex PCR reads, yielding one entry per CDR3 protein. The data contain more than 100,000 distinct CDR3 sequences, about 94% of them singletons. The V gene's germline CDR1 is SGHDN and CDR2 FVKESK. CDR3 size: 15 residues. With 1 base removed from V and 4 bases from J, the gap between germline ends came to 13 bases. The sequenced sample consisted of CD8+ T cells from PBMCs. This rearrangement joins TRBV14 to TRBJ1-2, with D unclear. This sequence was found in a human donor with Susac syndrome. DNA for the CDR3: TGTGCCAGCAGCCAAGCCGTGGGAGGGAGCTATGGCTACACCTTC. Translated: CASSQAVGGSYGYTF. The variable domain in full, completed from reference TRBV14 and TRBJ1-2, reads EAGVTQFPSHSVIEKGQTVTLRCDPISGHDNLYWYRRVMGKEIKFLLHFVKESKQDESGMPNNRFLAERTGGTYSTLKVQPAELEDSGVYFCASSQAVGGSYGYTFGSGTRLTVV.